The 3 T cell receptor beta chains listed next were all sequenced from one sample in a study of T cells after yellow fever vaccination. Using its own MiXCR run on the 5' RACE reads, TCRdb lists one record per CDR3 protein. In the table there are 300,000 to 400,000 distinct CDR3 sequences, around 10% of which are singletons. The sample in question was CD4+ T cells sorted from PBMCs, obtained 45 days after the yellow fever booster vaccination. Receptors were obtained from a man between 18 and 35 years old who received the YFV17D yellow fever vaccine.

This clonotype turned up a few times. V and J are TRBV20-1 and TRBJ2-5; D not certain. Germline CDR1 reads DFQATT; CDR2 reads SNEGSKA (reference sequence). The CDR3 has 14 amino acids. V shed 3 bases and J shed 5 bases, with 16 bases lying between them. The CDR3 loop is CSASIGPSRETQYF. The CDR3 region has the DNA TGCAGTGCTAGTATCGGACCGTCCCGGGAGACCCAGTACTTC.

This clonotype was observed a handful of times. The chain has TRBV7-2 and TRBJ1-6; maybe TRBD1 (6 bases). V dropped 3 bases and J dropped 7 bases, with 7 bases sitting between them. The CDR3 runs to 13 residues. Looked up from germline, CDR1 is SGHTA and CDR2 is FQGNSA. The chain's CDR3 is CASSFTGNSPLHF. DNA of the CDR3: TGTGCCAGCAGCTTTACAGGGAATTCACCCCTCCACTTT.

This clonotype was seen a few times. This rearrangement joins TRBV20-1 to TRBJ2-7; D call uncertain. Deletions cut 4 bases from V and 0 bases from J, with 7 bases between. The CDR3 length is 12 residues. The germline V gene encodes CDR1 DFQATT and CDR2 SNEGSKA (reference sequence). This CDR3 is CSATSDSYEQYF. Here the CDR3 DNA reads TGCAGTGCTACCTCGGACTCCTACGAGCAGTACTTC.